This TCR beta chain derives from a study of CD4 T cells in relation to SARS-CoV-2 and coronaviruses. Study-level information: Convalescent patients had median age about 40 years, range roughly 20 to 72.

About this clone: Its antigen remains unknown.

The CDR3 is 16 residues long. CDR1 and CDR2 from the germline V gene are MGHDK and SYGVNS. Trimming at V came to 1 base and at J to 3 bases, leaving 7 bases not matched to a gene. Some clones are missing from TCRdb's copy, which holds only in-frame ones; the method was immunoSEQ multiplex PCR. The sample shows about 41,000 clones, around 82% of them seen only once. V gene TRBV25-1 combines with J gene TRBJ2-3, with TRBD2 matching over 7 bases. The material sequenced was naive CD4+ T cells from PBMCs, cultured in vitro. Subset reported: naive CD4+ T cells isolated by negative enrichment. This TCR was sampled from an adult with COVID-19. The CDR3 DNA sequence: TGTGCCAGCAGTGAATTGCTAGCGGAGGGAACAGATACGCAGTATTTT. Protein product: CASSELLAEGTDTQYF.